The rows below give T cell receptor beta chains drawn from one sample of a study of blood T cell repertoires in COVID-19. TCRdb's copy holds only in-frame clones and misses some; the assay was immunoSEQ multiplex PCR. This sample has 190,000 or so clones, with approximately 87% found just once. Input material: peripheral blood. The receptors shown here come from a woman under 30 who had recovered from COVID-19. The CDR3 runs from the conserved cysteine through the conserved F or W. A D gene is named only where the DNA matches it firmly. Not every row has a clone size; where given, it reads once, few, many or a size class.

D gene	clone size	V gene	J gene	CDR3 DNA	CDR3 protein
.	.	TRBV28	TRBJ1-1	TGTGCCAGCAGTTTCGGAGGAAACACTGAAGCTTTCTTT	CASSFGGNTEAFF
.	.	TRBV21-1	TRBJ1-1	TGTGCCAGCAGCAAAGACAGGGAGGGTGAAGCTTTCTTT	CASSKDREGEAFF
.	.	TRBV29-1	TRBJ1-1	TGCAGCGTTGGAAGGGGCACTGAAGCTTTCTTT	CSVGRGTEAFF
TRBD1	.	TRBV6-5	TRBJ2-7	TGTGCCAGCCTGCTGGGACAGGACTACGAGCAGTACTTC	CASLLGQDYEQYF
.	.	TRBV19	TRBJ2-2	TGTGCCACCCAGGGAGGGGAGCTGTTTTTT	CATQGGELFF
.	.	TRBV4-3	TRBJ1-3	TGCGCCAGCAGCCAAGATCTGGGCGGGTTCTCTGGAAACACCATATATTTT	CASSQDLGGFSGNTIYF
.	.	TRBV5-4	TRBJ1-2	TGTGCCAGCAGCTTACAGGGTTCCTATGGCTACACCTTC	CASSLQGSYGYTF
.	.	TRBV19	TRBJ2-7	TGTGCCAGTAGTCTCACCGGGACACCTTTGAATGAGCAGTACTTC	CASSLTGTPLNEQYF
.	.	TRBV21-1	TRBJ1-1	TGTGCCAGCAGCCCCCGGGACAGGGGCACTGAAGCTTTCTTT	CASSPRDRGTEAFF
TRBD1	.	TRBV19	TRBJ2-6	TGTGCCAGTAGTATAGTTCGGGACAGGACCCCGGCAGGGGCCAACGTCCTGACTTTC	CASSIVRDRTPAGANVLTF
TRBD2	.	TRBV7-3	TRBJ2-5	TGTGCCAGCAGCTCGGGACTACATGGGACCCAGTACTTC	CASSSGLHGTQYF
.	once	TRBV5-4	TRBJ2-1	TGTGCCAGCAGCTTCGGAGGGCCAGACAATGAGCAGTTCTTC	CASSFGGPDNEQFF
.	.	TRBV25-1	TRBJ1-1	TGTGCCAGCACTTCTGTTTCCAACACTGAAGCTTTCTTT	CASTSVSNTEAFF
.	.	TRBV6-2/TRBV6-3	TRBJ1-2	TGTGCCAGCAGTTACGGGGGCGCGTCCTATGGCTACACCTTC	CASSYGGASYGYTF
TRBD2	.	TRBV7-9	TRBJ2-1	TGTGCCAGCAGCCGCCGGACTAGCGGGAGGGATGAGCAGTTCTTC	CASSRRTSGRDEQFF
TRBD2	.	TRBV4-1	TRBJ2-1	TGCGCCAGCAGCCAAGAACGTGTTAGCGGGGGGACAATCACGTCTGAGCAGTTCTTC	CASSQERVSGGTITSEQFF
.	.	TRBV6-5	TRBJ1-2	TGTGCCAGCAGCCAGAGGATGGAGACCCTCTATGGCTACACCTTC	CASSQRMETLYGYTF
TRBD1	.	TRBV5-6	TRBJ2-2	TGTGCCAGCAGCGGGGGGCCAACAGGGGGCCGCACCGGGGAGCTGTTTTTT	CASSGGPTGGRTGELFF
.	.	TRBV20-1	TRBJ2-1	TGCAGTGCTAGAGATAACAATGAGCAGTTCTTC	CSARDNNEQFF
TRBD1	.	TRBV9	TRBJ1-1	TGTGCCAGCAGCGGGACAGGGGCGAACTCGAACACTGAAGCTTTCTTT	CASSGTGANSNTEAFF
TRBD1	.	TRBV6-5	TRBJ1-6	TGTGCCAGCAAATTTCAACAGGGGAATTCACCCCTCCACTTT	CASKFQQGNSPLHF
.	.	TRBV19	TRBJ1-1	TGTGCCAGTAGTATAAAGAAAAGAACAACAACTACGGGCACTGAAGCTTTCTTT	CASSIKKRTTTTGTEAFF
.	.	TRBV7-2	TRBJ2-3	TGTGCCAGCAGCCCTCGCGAGGCTAGCACAGATACGCAGTATTTT	CASSPREASTDTQYF
TRBD2	.	TRBV9	TRBJ2-3	TGTGCCAGCAGCGCCGGGACTAGCGGGGTCCCTAGGGATACGCAGTATTTT	CASSAGTSGVPRDTQYF
TRBD1	.	TRBV6-6	TRBJ1-5	TGTGCCAGCCGGCCGGGACAGGGTCAGCCCCAGCATTTT	CASRPGQGQPQHF
.	.	TRBV11-2	TRBJ1-1	TGTGCCAGCAGCCGAAACAGGGATAGGATGGCTGAAGCTTTCTTT	CASSRNRDRMAEAFF
.	.	TRBV11-2	TRBJ2-3	TGTGCCAGCAGCTTGACAGCGAGAAGCACAGATACGCAGTATTTT	CASSLTARSTDTQYF